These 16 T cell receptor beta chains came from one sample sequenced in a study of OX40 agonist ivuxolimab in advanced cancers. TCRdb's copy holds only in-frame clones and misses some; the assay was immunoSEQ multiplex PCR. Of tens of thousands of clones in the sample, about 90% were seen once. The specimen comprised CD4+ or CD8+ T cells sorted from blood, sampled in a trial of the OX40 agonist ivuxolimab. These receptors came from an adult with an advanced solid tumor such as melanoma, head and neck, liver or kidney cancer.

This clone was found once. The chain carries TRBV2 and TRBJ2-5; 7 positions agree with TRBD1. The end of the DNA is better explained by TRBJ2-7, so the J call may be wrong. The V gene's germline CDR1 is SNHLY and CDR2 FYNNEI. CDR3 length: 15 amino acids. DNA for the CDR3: TGTGCCAGCAGTGACCCCGGGACAGCCTCCTACGAGCAGTACTTC. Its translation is CASSDPGTASYEQYF.

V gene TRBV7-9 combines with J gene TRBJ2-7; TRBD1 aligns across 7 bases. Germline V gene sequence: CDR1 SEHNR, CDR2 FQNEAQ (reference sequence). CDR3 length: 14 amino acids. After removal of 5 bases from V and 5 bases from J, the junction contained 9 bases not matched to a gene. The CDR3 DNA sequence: TGTGCCAGCAGCGAGCGACAGGGTAGGCACGAGCAGTACTTC. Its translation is CASSERQGRHEQYF.

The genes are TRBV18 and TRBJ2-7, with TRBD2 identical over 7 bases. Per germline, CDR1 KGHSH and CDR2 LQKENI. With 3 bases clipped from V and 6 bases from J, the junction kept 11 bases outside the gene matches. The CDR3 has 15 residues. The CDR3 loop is CASSPREAGTGEQYF. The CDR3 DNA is TGTGCCAGCTCACCCCGCGAAGCGGGAACGGGCGAGCAGTACTTC.

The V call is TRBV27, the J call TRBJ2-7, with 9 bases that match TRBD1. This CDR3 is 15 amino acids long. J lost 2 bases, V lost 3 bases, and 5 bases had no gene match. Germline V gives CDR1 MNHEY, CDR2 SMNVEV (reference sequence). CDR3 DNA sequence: TGTGCCAGCAGTTTCGTCGGACAGGGGACCTACGAGCAGTACTTC. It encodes CASSFVGQGTYEQYF.

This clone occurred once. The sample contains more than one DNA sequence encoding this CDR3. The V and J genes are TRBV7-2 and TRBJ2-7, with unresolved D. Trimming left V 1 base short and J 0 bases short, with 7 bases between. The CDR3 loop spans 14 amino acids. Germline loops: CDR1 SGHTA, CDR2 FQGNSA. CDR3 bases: TGTGCCAGCAGCTTAGATCCGAGCTCCTACGAGCAGTACTTC. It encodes CASSLDPSSYEQYF.

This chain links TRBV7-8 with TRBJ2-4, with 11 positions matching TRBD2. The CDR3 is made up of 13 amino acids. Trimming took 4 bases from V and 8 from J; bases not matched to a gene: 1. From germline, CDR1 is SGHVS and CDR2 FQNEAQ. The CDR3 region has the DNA TGTGCCAGCAGCTGGGGACTAGCGGACATTCAGTACTTC. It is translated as CASSWGLADIQYF.

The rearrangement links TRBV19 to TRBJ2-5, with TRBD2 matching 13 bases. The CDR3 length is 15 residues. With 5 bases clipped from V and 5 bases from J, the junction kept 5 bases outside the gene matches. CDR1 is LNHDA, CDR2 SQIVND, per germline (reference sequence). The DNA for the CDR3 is TGTGCCAGTAGTCTCGGGACTAGCGGGACGGAGACCCAGTACTTC. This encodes CASSLGTSGTETQYF.

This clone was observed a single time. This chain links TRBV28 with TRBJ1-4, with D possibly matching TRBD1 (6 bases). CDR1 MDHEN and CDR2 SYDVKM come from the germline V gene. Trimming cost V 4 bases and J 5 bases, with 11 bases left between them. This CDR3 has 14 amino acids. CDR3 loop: CASSSSGVNEKLFF. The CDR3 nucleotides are TGTGCCAGCAGTTCGTCAGGGGTCAATGAAAAACTGTTTTTT.

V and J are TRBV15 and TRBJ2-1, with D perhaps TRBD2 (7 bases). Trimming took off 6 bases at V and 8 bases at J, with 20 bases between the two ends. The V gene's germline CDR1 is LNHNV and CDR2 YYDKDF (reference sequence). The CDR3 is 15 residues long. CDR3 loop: CATRRGGGLWDEQFF. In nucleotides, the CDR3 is TGTGCCACCAGGCGTGGCGGGGGCCTGTGGGATGAGCAGTTCTTC. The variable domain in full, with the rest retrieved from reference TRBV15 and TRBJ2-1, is DAMVIQNPRYQVTQFGKPVTLSCSQTLNHNVMYWYQQKSSQAPKLLFHYYDKDFNNEADTPDNFQSRRPNTSFCFLDIRSPGLGDTAMYLCATRRGGGLWDEQFFGPGTRLTVL.

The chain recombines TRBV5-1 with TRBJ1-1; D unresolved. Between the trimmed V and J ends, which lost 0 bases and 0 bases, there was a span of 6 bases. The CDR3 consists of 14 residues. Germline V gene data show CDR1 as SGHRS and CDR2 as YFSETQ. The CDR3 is CASSLGEVNTEAFF. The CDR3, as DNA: TGCGCCAGCAGCTTGGGGGAAGTGAACACTGAAGCTTTCTTT.

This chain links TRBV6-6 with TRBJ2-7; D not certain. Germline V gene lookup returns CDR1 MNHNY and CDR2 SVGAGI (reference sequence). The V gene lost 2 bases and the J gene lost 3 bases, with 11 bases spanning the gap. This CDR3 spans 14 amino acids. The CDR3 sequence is CASSYADSIYEQYF. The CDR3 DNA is TGTGCCAGCAGTTACGCAGACTCTATCTACGAGCAGTACTTC.

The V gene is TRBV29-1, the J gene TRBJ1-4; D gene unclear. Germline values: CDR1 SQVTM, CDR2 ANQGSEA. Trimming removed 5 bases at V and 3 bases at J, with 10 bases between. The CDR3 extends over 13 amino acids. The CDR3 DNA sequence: TGCAGCGTTAAAAGCGGGGCTAATGAAAAACTGTTTTTT. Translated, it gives CSVKSGANEKLFF.

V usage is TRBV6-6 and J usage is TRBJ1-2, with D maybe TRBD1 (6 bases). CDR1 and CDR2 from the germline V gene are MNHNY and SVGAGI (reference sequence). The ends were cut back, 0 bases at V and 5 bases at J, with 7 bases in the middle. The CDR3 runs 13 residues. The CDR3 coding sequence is TGTGCCAGCAGTTACTCACAGGGATATGGCTACACCTTC. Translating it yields CASSYSQGYGYTF.

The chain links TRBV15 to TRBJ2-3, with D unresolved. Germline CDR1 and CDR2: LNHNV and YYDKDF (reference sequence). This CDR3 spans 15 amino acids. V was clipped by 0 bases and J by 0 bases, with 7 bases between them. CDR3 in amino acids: CATSRDRISTDTQYF. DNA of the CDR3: TGTGCCACCAGCAGAGATCGTATTAGCACAGATACGCAGTATTTT.

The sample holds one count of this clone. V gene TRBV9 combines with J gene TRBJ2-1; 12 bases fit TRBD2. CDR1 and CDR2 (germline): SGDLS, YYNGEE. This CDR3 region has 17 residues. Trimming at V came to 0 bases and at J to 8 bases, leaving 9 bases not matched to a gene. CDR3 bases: TGTGCCAGCAGCGTAGCTAGCGGGAGGGCGGACGGGGATGAGCAGTTCTTC. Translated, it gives CASSVASGRADGDEQFF. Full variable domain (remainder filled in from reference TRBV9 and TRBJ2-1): DSGVTQTPKHLITATGQRVTLRCSPRSGDLSVYWYQQSLDQGLQFLIQYYNGEERAKGNILERFSAQQFPDLHSELNLSSLELGDSALYFCASSVASGRADGDEQFFGPGTRLTVL.

DNA of the CDR3: TGTGCCTCGAGGCGGGAGGAGGCGAACACCGGGGAGCTGTTTTTT. As protein: CASRREEANTGELFF. The chain couples TRBV6-1 to TRBJ2-2; 8 bases are a match to TRBD2. The CDR3 runs 15 residues. Germline V gene data show CDR1 as MNHNS and CDR2 as SASEGT. Trimming removed 11 bases from V and 0 bases from J; junction bases left unmatched: 8.